The source of this T cell receptor beta chain is a study of cytomegalovirus exposure and HLA in healthy donors. This CDR3 contains 13 residues. V shed 10 bases and J shed 5 bases, with 17 bases lying between them. CDR1 is MNHEY and CDR2 is SMNVEV in the germline V gene (reference sequence). The method was immunoSEQ multiplex PCR; TCRdb's version includes in-frame clones alone and lacks a portion of them. The sample consists of roughly 60,000 clones, 90% to 96% of them appearing once. Sample: PBMCs. The chain uses TRBV27 and TRBJ2-5; D might be TRBD1 (6 bases). The TCR was taken from a man aged 18 to 29 in good health and CMV-seronegative. CDR3 nucleotide sequence: TGTGCCACCTCCTCAGGGGCCAGGGAGACCCAGTACTTC. Residues: CATSSGARETQYF.